What follows describes a single T cell receptor beta chain. V lost 6 bases and J lost 5, with 19 bases in between. Germline V gene lookup returns CDR1 DFQATT and CDR2 SNEGSKA (reference sequence). This CDR3 has 14 residues. This sample was included in a study of blood T cells in healthy people across ages. Each donor had approximately 10 milliliters of peripheral blood drawn. At least 6.5 million PBMCs were isolated per sample. Alongside a J-beta primer mix, a sample-barcoded 5' primer served in a second PCR lasting roughly 7 to 11 cycles. Template switching added a 12-random-nucleotide identifier to every cDNA molecule. TCRdb reprocessed the 5' RACE reads via MiXCR and lists one record per CDR3 protein. The table has about 1.8 million distinct CDR3 sequences, approximately 50% seen once.

The receptor comes from a woman aged 40 to 50 in good health. The chain has TRBV20-1 and TRBJ2-5, with a possible D match to TRBD1 (5 bases). Material: blood. CDR3 loop: CSAPQGFRGETQYF. DNA for the CDR3: TGCAGTGCCCCCCAGGGTTTTCGCGGCGAGACCCAGTACTTC.